This TCR beta chain was observed in a study of beta chain features in type 1 diabetes (dated by TCRdb to between 2017 and 2018). As for the study more broadly: No differences in mean age, gender distribution, total cell number or subset yield were found between patients and healthy donors. The study compared the TCRB repertoires of sorted circulating CD4+ T cell subsets in recently diagnosed type 1 diabetes patients with those in matched healthy donors. Regulatory and stem cell-like memory subsets were obtained from only 8 patients and roughly 8 healthy donors, while naive and central memory subsets were obtained from all 28 donors. A total of approximately 110,000,000 sorted cells were examined across all samples, and a strong correlation was observed between cell number per subset and RNA yield. What the work shows at the level of the full study, not this receptor alone: Patients with type 1 diabetes made fewer insertions and deleted more nucleotides at VDJ recombination sites, implying thymic rearrangement abnormalities. In all four CD4+ subsets, TCRB CDR3 length was moderately but significantly shorter in type 1 diabetes patients. Because the HLA sub-analyses included only small numbers of individuals, any influence of HLA type on TCRB rearrangement was left unresolved. Because cDNA was sequenced instead of genomic DNA, highly expressing activated cells could be over-represented, though the groups showed no difference in activation or CD3 levels. Shorter templates might be favored by PCR, yet because patient and control samples were amplified and corrected together, any such skew would affect both groups equally. Naive, central memory and regulatory TCRB repertoires appeared more similar among patients than among healthy donors.

A single peripheral blood draw of 95 to 150 mL on average was collected from each donor into heparinised tubes. A BD FACSAria II and a panel including CD45RO, CCR7, CD25, CD127, CD95 and CD27 were used to sort naive, central memory, regulatory and stem cell-like memory CD4+ T cells. Every sorted population had a purity above 95%. PBMCs were separated immediately by Lymphoprep density gradient centrifugation and were stained directly, without being cultured. So that batch effects would be minimized, each experiment stained and sorted samples in pairs, pairing one healthy donor with one patient. The entire isolated RNA was reverse transcribed using the High Capacity cDNA Reverse Transcription Kit, and thus expressed TCRB transcripts were sequenced. Naive, central memory and regulatory T cell samples underwent deep immunoSEQ sequencing, averaging approximately 3.5 million total reads per sample. Sorted cells were lysed in RLT buffer and RNA was extracted with DNase-treated RNeasy Micro or Mini kits, depending on cell number. Each cell subset was processed separately to prevent cross-contamination, with patient and healthy donor samples processed together. The immunoSEQ multiplex PCR was used to amplify TCRB sequences from cDNA, yielding 87-bp fragments that span the CDR3 region. Amplicons were sequenced on the Illumina HiSeq platform. In the authors' own workflow: PCR bias was corrected computationally using synthetic template baselines, and reads within Hamming distance 2 were collapsed, with unmergeable singletons discarded. By aligning reads against IMGT, V, D and J genes, CDR3 length, and insertions or deletions at six rearrangement sites were assigned. Within each subset, clonotype counts were normalized to sorted cell number, after which true diversity and Gini coefficients were computed with the tcR R package. The overlap coefficient, calculated on TCRB nucleotide sequences, was used to measure repertoire sharing. Out-of-frame TCRB sequences from naive cells were analyzed to stand in for the pre-selection repertoire. The clones in this table, taken by TCRdb from immuneACCESS, are in-frame only. Not every clone is retained; where verified, under half of the shortfall comes from an unresolved V gene, and the cause of the rest is unknown. V and J calls and clone size are copied from that table; D and trimming were computed from the DNA. Counted in this sample were 160,000 or so clones; 63% of them appeared once. The top ten constitute about 0.091% of the sample.

This clone was recorded once. Its antigen target is currently unknown. No per-base quality is available; no much larger clone lies one base away. What was sequenced was naive CD4+ T cells from blood. The cell subset or site label of this sample denotes: true naive CD4+ T cells. The TCR comes from a young man with type 1 diabetes.

The CDR3 region reads CASSVPGQGAETQYF. The sequence in DNA is TGTGCCAGCAGCGTTCCGGGACAGGGGGCCGAGACCCAGTACTTC. This receptor chain uses TRBV28 and TRBJ2-5; TRBD1 lines up with 12 middle nucleotides. The CDR3 has 15 amino acids, counting the end cysteine and phenylalanine. The retained sequence is limited to the CDR3, 45 bases, with the frame set at the first base. Trimming accounts for 6 bases at V and 5 bases at J, while the number of junction bases matched to no gene is 7. For CDR1 and CDR2, the germline V gene lists MDHEN and SYDVKM.